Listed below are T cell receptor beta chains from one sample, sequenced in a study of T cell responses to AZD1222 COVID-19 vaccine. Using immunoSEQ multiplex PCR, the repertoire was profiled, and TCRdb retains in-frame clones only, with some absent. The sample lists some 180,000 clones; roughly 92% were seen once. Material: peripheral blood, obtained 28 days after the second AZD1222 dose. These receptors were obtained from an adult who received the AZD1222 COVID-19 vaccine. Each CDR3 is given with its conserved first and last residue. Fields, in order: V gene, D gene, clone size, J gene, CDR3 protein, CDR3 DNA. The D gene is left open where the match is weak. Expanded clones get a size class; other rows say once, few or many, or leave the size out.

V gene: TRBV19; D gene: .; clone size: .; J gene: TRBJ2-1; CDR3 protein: CASSFGVAGEQFF; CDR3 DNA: TGTGCCAGTAGTTTTGGAGTTGCCGGTGAGCAGTTCTTC
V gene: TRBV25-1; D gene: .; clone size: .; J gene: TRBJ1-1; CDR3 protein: CASSAGAGTEAFF; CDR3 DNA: TGTGCCAGCAGTGCGGGGGCTGGAACTGAAGCTTTCTTT
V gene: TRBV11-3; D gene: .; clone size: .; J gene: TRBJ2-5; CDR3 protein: CASSLGRSGVAPGETQYF; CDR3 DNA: TGTGCCAGCAGCTTAGGGAGATCCGGGGTAGCCCCCGGGGAGACCCAGTACTTC
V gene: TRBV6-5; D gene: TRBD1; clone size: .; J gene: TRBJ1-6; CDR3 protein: CATKNRDSDLSPLHF; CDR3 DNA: TGTGCCACCAAAAACCGGGACAGCGACCTTTCACCCCTCCACTTT
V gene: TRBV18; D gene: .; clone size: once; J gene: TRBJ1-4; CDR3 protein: CASSPRGEKLFF; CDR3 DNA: TGTGCCAGCTCACCTCGGGGAGAAAAACTGTTTTTT
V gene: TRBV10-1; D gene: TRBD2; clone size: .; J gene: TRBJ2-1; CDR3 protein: CASSGIAGGPSSYNEQFF; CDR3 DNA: TGCGCCAGCAGTGGTATAGCGGGGGGGCCTAGCTCCTACAATGAGCAGTTCTTC
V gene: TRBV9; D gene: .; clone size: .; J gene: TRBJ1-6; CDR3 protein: CASSVGEGSRTGSGPLHF; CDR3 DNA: TGTGCCAGCAGCGTAGGGGAGGGGAGCCGGACCGGCTCCGGGCCCCTCCACTTT
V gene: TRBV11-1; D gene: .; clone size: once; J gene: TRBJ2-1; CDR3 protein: CASSLRLVTNEQFF; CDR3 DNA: TGTGCCAGCAGTCTAAGATTAGTAACCAATGAGCAGTTCTTC
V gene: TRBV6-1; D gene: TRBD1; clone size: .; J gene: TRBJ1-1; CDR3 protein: CASSEGDGNRGKMNTEAFF; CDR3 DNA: TGTGCCAGCAGTGAAGGGGACGGGAACAGGGGCAAGATGAACACTGAAGCTTTCTTT
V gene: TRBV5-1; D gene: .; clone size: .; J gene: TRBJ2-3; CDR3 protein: CASSVVRRDTDTQYF; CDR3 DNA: TGCGCCAGCAGCGTGGTGAGGCGGGACACAGATACGCAGTATTTT
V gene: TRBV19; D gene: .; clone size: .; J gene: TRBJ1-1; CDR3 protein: CASSIYRSEAFF; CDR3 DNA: TGTGCCAGTAGTATCTATCGGAGTGAAGCTTTCTTT
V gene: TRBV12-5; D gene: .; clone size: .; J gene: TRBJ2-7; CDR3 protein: CASGSGVGSYEQYF; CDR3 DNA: TGTGCTAGTGGTTCCGGGGTGGGCTCCTACGAGCAGTACTTC
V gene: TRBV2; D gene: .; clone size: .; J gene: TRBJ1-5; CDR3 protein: CASSEKQGLLPQHF; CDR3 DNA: TGTGCCAGCAGTGAAAAACAGGGCTTACTGCCCCAGCATTTT
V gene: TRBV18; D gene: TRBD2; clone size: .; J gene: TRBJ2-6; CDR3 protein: CASSQGLASSSGANVLTF; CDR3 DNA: TGTGCCAGCTCACAGGGACTAGCGTCGAGCTCTGGGGCCAACGTCCTGACTTTC
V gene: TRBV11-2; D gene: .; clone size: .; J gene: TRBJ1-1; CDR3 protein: CASSFSRDTEAFF; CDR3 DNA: TGTGCCAGCAGCTTTAGCAGGGACACTGAAGCTTTCTTT
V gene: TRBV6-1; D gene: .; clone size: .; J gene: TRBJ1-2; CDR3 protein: CASSEPGRNYGYTF; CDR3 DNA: TGTGCCAGCAGTGAACCCGGACGGAACTATGGCTACACCTTC
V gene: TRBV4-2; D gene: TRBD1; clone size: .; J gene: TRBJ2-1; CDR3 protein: CASSLARGYNEQFF; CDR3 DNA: TGTGCCAGCAGCCTGGCCAGGGGGTACAATGAGCAGTTCTTC
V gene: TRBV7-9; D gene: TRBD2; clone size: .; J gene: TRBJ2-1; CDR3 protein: CASSPPGGLNNEQFF; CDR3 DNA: TGTGCCAGCAGCCCGCCGGGGGGGCTCAACAATGAGCAGTTCTTC
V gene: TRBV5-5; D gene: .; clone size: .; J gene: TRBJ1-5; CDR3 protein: CASSLARDQPQHF; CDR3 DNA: TGTGCCAGCAGCTTGGCCAGAGATCAGCCCCAGCATTTT
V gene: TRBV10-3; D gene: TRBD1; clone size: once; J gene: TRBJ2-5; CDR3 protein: CAISESTQGTQETQYF; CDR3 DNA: TGTGCCATCAGTGAGTCGACACAGGGGACCCAAGAGACCCAGTACTTC
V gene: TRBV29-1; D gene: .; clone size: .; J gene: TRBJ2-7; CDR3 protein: CSVEGSQNEQYF; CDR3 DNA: TGCAGCGTTGAAGGGAGCCAGAACGAGCAGTACTTC
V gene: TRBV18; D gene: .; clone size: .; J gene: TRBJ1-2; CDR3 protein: CASSPRNSPDGYTF; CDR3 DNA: TGTGCCAGCTCACCACGAAACAGTCCGGATGGCTACACCTTC
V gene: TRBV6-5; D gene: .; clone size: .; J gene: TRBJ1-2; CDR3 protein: CASSPRGGKNYGYTF; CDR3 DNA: TGTGCCAGCAGTCCTAGAGGGGGTAAGAACTATGGCTACACCTTC
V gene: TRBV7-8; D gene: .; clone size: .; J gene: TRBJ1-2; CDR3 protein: CASSLDSAGGYTF; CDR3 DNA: TGTGCCAGCAGTCTGGACAGCGCCGGGGGCTACACCTTC
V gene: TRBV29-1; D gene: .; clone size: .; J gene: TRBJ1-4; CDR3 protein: CSGLSREKLFF; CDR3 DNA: TGCAGCGGGCTGTCGAGAGAAAAACTGTTTTTT
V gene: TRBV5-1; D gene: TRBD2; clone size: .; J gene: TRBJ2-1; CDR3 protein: CASRGVRGGLLNEQFF; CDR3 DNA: TGCGCCAGCAGAGGGGTCCGCGGGGGGCTTTTGAATGAGCAGTTCTTC
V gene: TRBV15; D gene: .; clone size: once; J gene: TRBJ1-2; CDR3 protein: CATSPTGVYGYTF; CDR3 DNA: TGTGCCACCAGCCCGACAGGAGTCTATGGCTACACCTTC
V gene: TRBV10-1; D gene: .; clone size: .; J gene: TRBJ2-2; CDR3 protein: CASSEQNTGELFF; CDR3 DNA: TGCGCCAGCAGTGAACAGAACACCGGGGAGCTGTTTTTT
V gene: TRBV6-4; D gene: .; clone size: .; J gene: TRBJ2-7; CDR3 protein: CASSDSRGEQYF; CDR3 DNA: TGTGCCAGCAGTGACTCGAGGGGCGAGCAGTACTTC
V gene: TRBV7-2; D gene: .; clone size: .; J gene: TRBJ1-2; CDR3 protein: CASSLERGQGGYTF; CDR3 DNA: TGTGCCAGCAGCTTAGAGAGAGGGCAAGGAGGCTACACCTTC
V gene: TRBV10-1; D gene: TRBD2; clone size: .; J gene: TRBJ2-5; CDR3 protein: CASSARASGETQYF; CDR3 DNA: TGCGCCAGCAGTGCCAGGGCTAGCGGGGAGACCCAGTACTTC
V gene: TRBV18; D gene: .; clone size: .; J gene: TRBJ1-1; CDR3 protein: CASSSRQNVRVLMNTEAFF; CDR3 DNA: TGTGCCAGCTCCTCACGCCAGAATGTCAGGGTCCTCATGAACACTGAAGCTTTCTTT
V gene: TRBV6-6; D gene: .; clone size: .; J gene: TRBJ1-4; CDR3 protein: CASSYPGHRNEKLFF; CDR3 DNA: TGTGCCAGCAGTTACCCAGGACATAGAAATGAAAAACTGTTTTTT
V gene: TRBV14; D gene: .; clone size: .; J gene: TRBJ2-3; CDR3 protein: CASSPGDTQYF; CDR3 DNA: TGTGCCAGCAGCCCCGGGGATACGCAGTATTTT
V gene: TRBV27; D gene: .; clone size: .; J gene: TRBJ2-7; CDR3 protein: CASSLLSSYEQYF; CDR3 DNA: TGTGCCAGCAGTCTCCTGAGCTCCTACGAGCAGTACTTC
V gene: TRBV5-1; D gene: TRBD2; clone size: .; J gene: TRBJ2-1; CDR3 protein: CASTEAGLAGANEQFF; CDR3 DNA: TGCGCCAGCACCGAAGCGGGACTAGCGGGGGCCAATGAGCAGTTCTTC
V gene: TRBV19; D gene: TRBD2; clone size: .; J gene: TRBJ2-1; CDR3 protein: CASTTWGGGRRDEQFF; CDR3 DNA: TGTGCCAGTACTACCTGGGGGGGAGGGCGTCGCGATGAGCAGTTCTTC
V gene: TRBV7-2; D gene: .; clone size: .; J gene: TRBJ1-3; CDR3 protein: CASSLASQGRNTIYF; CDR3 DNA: TGTGCCAGCAGCTTAGCGTCTCAGGGAAGAAACACCATATATTTT
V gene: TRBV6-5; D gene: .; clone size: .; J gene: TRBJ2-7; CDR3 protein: CASSPTGAYEQYF; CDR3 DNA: TGTGCCAGCAGCCCGACAGGAGCCTACGAGCAGTACTTC
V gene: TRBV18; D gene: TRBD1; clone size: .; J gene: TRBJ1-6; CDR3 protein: CASSPWDSDSPLHF; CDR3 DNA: TGTGCCAGCTCACCTTGGGACAGTGATTCACCCCTCCACTTT
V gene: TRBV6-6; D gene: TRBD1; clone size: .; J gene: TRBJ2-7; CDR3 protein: CASSYGGTGARHEQYF; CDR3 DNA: TGTGCCAGCAGTTACGGGGGGACAGGGGCTCGGCACGAGCAGTACTTC
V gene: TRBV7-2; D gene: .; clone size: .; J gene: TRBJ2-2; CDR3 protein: CASSLVWGPNTGELFF; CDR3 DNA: TGTGCCAGCAGCTTAGTGTGGGGGCCGAACACCGGGGAGCTGTTTTTT
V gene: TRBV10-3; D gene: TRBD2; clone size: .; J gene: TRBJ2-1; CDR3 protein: CAISDPAGGPNEQFF; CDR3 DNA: TGTGCCATCAGTGATCCAGCGGGAGGGCCAAATGAGCAGTTCTTC
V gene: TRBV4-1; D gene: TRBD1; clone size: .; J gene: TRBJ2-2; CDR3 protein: CASSQTGTANTGELFF; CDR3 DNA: TGCGCCAGCAGCCAAACCGGGACAGCCAACACCGGGGAGCTGTTTTTT
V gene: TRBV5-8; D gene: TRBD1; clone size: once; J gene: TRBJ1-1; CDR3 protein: CASSLAGTGVLNTEAFF; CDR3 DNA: TGTGCCAGCAGCTTGGCCGGGACAGGGGTGTTGAACACTGAAGCTTTCTTT
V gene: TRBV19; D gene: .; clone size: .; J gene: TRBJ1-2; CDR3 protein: CASTANYGYTF; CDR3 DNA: TGTGCCAGTACAGCTAACTATGGCTACACCTTC
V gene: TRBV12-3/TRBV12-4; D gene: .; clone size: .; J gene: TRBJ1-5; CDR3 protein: CASSSGQFQPQHF; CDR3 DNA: TGTGCCAGCAGTTCCGGACAGTTTCAGCCCCAGCATTTT
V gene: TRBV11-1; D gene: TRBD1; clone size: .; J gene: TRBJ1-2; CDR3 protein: CASSRDRVGGYTF; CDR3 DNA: TGTGCCAGCAGCCGGGACAGGGTGGGAGGCTACACCTTC
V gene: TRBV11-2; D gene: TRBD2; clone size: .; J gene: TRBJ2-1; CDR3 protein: CASSLVAGLAAYNEQFF; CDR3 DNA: TGTGCCAGCAGCTTAGTAGCTGGGCTAGCGGCCTACAATGAGCAGTTCTTC
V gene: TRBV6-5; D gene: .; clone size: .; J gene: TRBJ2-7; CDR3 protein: CASSYQQTQQQYF; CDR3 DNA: TGTGCCAGCAGTTACCAGCAGACCCAGCAGCAGTACTTC